This entry lists 17 T cell receptor beta chains sequenced from one sample in a study of OX40 agonist ivuxolimab in advanced cancers. The assay was immunoSEQ multiplex PCR, and TCRdb's table has in-frame clones only and misses some. Counted here are around 29,000 clones, 80% to 85% occurring once; the ten biggest clones make up approximately 29%. The starting material was CD4+ or CD8+ T cells sorted from blood, obtained in a trial of the OX40 agonist ivuxolimab. The receptors were sampled from an adult with an advanced solid tumor such as melanoma, head and neck, liver or kidney cancer.

The rearrangement uses TRBV5-6 and TRBJ1-1; D remains unclear. Trimming stripped 0 bases from V and 1 base from J, with 7 bases between. This CDR3 spans 14 amino acids. Germline CDR1 is SGHDT and CDR2 is YYEEEE. CDR3 region: CASSLGAENTEAFF. The CDR3 bases are TGTGCCAGCAGCTTGGGAGCAGAGAACACTGAAGCTTTCTTT.

The chain links TRBV4-1 to TRBJ2-3, with D maybe TRBD2 (5 bases). This CDR3 spans 15 amino acids. The V gene lost 0 bases and the J gene lost 1 base, with 8 bases spanning the gap. Looked up from germline, CDR1 is MGHRA and CDR2 is YSYEKL. In DNA form, the CDR3 reads TGCGCCAGCAGCCAAGAAAGCGGTGGCACAGATACGCAGTATTTT. It translates to CASSQESGGTDTQYF.

The chain links TRBV2 to TRBJ2-5; D is undetermined. The germline V gene encodes CDR1 SNHLY and CDR2 FYNNEI. V shed 2 bases and J shed 5 bases, with 12 bases lying between them. CDR3 size: 14 residues. CDR3 residues: CASSEFSIKETQYF. In DNA form, the CDR3 reads TGTGCCAGCAGTGAATTTAGCATCAAGGAGACCCAGTACTTC. The full variable domain, completed using reference TRBV2 and TRBJ2-5, is EPEVTQTPSHQVTQMGQEVILRCVPISNHLYFYWYRQILGQKVEFLVSFYNNEISEKSEIFDDQFSVERPDGSNFTLKIRSTKLEDSAMYFCASSEFSIKETQYFGPGTRLLVL.

The V call is TRBV11-2, the J call TRBJ2-2, with 10 bases aligning to TRBD2. J gave up 4 bases and V 5 bases, and 16 bases lay outside the gene matches. This CDR3 spans 19 amino acids. CDR1 is SGHAT, CDR2 FQNNGV, per germline. CDR3 coding DNA: TGTGCCAGCAGCCAAGGCTTGTGGCTAGCGGGAGAAGGCACCGGGGAGCTGTTTTTT. Translated, it gives CASSQGLWLAGEGTGELFF.

This clone was seen only once. V gene TRBV7-3 combines with J gene TRBJ2-3; TRBD2 matches at 15 bases. Unmatched junction bases numbered 10, after V lost 5 bases and J lost 4 bases. Germline CDR1 SGHTA, CDR2 FQGTGA. The length of the CDR3 is 18 residues. CDR3 nucleotides: TGTGCCAGCAGCCTATCCCGGACTAGCGGGAGGGCCGCAGATACGCAGTATTTT. Its protein product is CASSLSRTSGRAADTQYF.

V is TRBV5-1 and J is TRBJ2-2, with D unclear. This CDR3 has 13 residues. V shed 6 bases and J shed 3 bases, with 9 bases lying between them. Germline lookup yields CDR1 SGHRS and CDR2 YFSETQ. The CDR3 nucleotides read TGCGCCAGCACCAGTCCATACACCGGGGAGCTGTTTTTT. This gives the protein CASTSPYTGELFF.

In this sample, this clone turned up once. V usage is TRBV6-6 and J usage is TRBJ2-7; either TRBD1 or TRBD2 may supply D (5 bases each). V was trimmed by 4 bases and J by 2 bases, leaving 18 bases between them. The CDR3 is 16 residues long. The germline gives CDR1 MNHNY, CDR2 SVGAGI (reference sequence). CDR3 residues: CASSWGKPGGAYEQYF. The CDR3, as DNA: TGTGCCAGCAGTTGGGGGAAACCGGGTGGGGCCTACGAGCAGTACTTC.

This chain links TRBV4-1 with TRBJ2-5; perhaps D is TRBD1 or TRBD2 (5 bases each). Trimming removed 0 bases from V and 2 bases from J, with 16 bases in between. CDR1 MGHRA and CDR2 YSYEKL come from the germline V gene. This CDR3 region has 17 residues. Here the CDR3 DNA reads TGCGCCAGCAGCCAAGAACCGGGGCCAGGGAGACAAGAGACCCAGTACTTC. Amino acid sequence: CASSQEPGPGRQETQYF.

The chain uses TRBV6-5 and TRBJ2-1; possibly TRBD1 or TRBD2 for D (5 bases each). The CDR3 runs to 11 residues. Germline V CDR1 and CDR2: MNHEY, SVGAGI. V was pared by 4 bases and J by 9 bases, with 7 bases between. Written as DNA, the CDR3 is TGTGCCAGCAGTTTCGGGACTGAGCAGTTCTTC. Translating it yields CASSFGTEQFF.

The rearrangement joins TRBV9 to TRBJ2-2; weak D call: TRBD2 (5 bases). The CDR3 is 16 residues long. Germline V CDR1 and CDR2: SGDLS, YYNGEE. Trimming left V 3 bases short and J 2 bases short, with 14 bases between. CDR3 coding DNA: TGTGCCAGCAGCGGGACGGGGTGGGCTAACACCGGGGAGCTGTTTTTT. Its protein is CASSGTGWANTGELFF.

V gene TRBV30 combines with J gene TRBJ2-7; D ambiguous. The length of the CDR3 is 11 residues. The ends were cut back, 1 base at V and 3 bases at J, with 4 bases in the middle. CDR1 is GTSNPN and CDR2 is SVGIG in the germline V gene (reference sequence). CDR3: CAWSAGYEQYF. CDR3 bases: TGTGCCTGGAGTGCAGGCTACGAGCAGTACTTC.

V and J are TRBV6-1 and TRBJ2-5; tentative D call: TRBD1 (5 bases). The CDR3 contains 16 residues. The ends were cut back, 1 base at V and 5 bases at J, with 17 bases in the middle. Germline V CDR1 and CDR2: MNHNS, SASEGT. CDR3 in amino acids: CASSEGAGWSDETQYF. In DNA, the CDR3 is TGTGCCAGCAGTGAAGGGGCAGGGTGGAGTGATGAGACCCAGTACTTC.

V is TRBV11-2 and J is TRBJ2-7, with 7 bases matching TRBD1. The V and J ends lost 5 bases and 3 bases, in that order; junction bases with no gene match: 7. The CDR3 sequence is 14 residues long. Germline loops: CDR1 SGHAT, CDR2 FQNNGV. Here the CDR3 DNA reads TGTGCCAGCAGCCTATCGACAGGGTTCTACGAGCAGTACTTC. Encoded protein: CASSLSTGFYEQYF.

This chain links TRBV13 with TRBJ2-1; D gene uncertain. V gave up 3 bases and J gave up 5 bases, with 20 bases separating them. Per the germline V gene, CDR1 is PRHDT and CDR2 is FYEKMQ (reference sequence). CDR3 length: 17 residues. The DNA for the CDR3 is TGTGCCAGCAGCTTGGCCCTCAGATTGGGTATAGACAATGAGCAGTTCTTC. Protein sequence: CASSLALRLGIDNEQFF.

This clone was counted between two and nine times. The chain recombines TRBV7-9 with TRBJ2-2; D not resolved. The CDR3 is 16 amino acids. With 3 bases removed from V and 3 bases from J, the gap between germline ends came to 14 bases. Germline values: CDR1 SEHNR, CDR2 FQNEAQ (reference sequence). CDR3 residues: CASSFYHQKDTGELFF. CDR3 coding DNA: TGTGCCAGCAGCTTCTACCACCAGAAAGACACCGGGGAGCTGTTTTTT. The whole variable domain, remainder taken from reference TRBV7-9 and TRBJ2-2, is DTGVSQNPRHKITKRGQNVTFRCDPISEHNRLYWYRQTLGQGPEFLTYFQNEAQLEKSRLLSDRFSAERPKGSFSTLEIQRTEQGDSAMYLCASSFYHQKDTGELFFGEGSRLTVL.

The gene calls are TRBV28 and TRBJ2-7; TRBD1 aligns across 9 bases. Germline CDR1 and CDR2: MDHEN and SYDVKM. This CDR3 contains 14 residues. J lost 6 bases, V lost 4 bases, and 7 bases had no gene match. CDR3 in amino acids: CASSSGTGFSEQYF. The CDR3 nucleotides are TGTGCCAGCAGTTCCGGGACAGGGTTTTCCGAGCAGTACTTC.

This clone occurred once. This chain connects TRBV7-9 to TRBJ2-1; the D is unclear. Trimming cost V 3 bases and J 9 bases, with 9 bases left between them. CDR1 is SEHNR and CDR2 is FQNEAQ in the germline V gene (reference sequence). The length of the CDR3 is 12 residues. In DNA form, the CDR3 reads TGTGCCAGCAGCTTCTCTAGTCGTGAGCAGTTCTTC. Protein: CASSFSSREQFF.